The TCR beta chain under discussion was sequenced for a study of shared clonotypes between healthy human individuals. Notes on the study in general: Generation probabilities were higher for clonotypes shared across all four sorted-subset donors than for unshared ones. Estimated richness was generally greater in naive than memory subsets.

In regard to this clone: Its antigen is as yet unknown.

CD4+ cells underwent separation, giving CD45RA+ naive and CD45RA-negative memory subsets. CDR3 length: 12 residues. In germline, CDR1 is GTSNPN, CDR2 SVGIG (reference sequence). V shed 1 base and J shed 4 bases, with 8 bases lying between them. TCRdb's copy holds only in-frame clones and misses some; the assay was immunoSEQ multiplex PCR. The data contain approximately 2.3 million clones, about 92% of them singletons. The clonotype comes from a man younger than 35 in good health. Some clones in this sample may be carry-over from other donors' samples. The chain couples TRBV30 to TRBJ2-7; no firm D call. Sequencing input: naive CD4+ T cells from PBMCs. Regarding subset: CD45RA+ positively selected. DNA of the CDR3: TGTGCCTGGAGTGCCTTTAGTTACGAGCAGTACTTC. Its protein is CAWSAFSYEQYF.